This T cell receptor beta chain was found in a study of technical replicates of blood from a few donors. V was pared by 6 bases and J by 3 bases, with 2 bases of the junction left unmatched. This CDR3 is built from 14 residues. The V gene's germline CDR1 is MGHDK and CDR2 SYGVNS. Produced via immunoSEQ multiplex PCR; TCRdb's table is partial and in-frame only. The data contain about 80,000 clones, 95% to 98% of them singletons. The V call is TRBV25-1, the J call TRBJ2-2; TRBD2 matches at 9 bases. This clonotype was sampled from a human donor in good health. The sequenced sample was T cells isolated from PBMCs. The CDR3 sequence: CASRTSGYTGELFF. CDR3 bases: TGTGCCAGCAGGACTAGCGGTTACACCGGGGAGCTGTTTTTT.